This T cell receptor beta chain was sequenced for a study of beta chain features in type 1 diabetes. Isolated RNA was reverse transcribed in full, so expressed TCRB transcripts were sequenced. Measured with immunoSEQ multiplex PCR; TCRdb has only the in-frame clones, and not every one. The repertoire holds about 160,000 clones, just over 8% seen once, with about 0.5% in the top ten. Purity (above 98%) was reached by all sorted populations. The table lists this clone with many counts. Its target is unknown. Findings and limits, study-wide: Sampled from patients, naive, central memory and Treg TCRB repertoires appeared more similar than those sampled from healthy donors. TCRB CDR3 length was moderately but significantly reduced in all four CD4+ subsets of Type 1 diabetes patients. Any HLA type influence on TCRB rearrangement was left unresolved here.

Sequenced input: central memory CD4+ T cells from blood. The TCR was taken from a woman aged 18-30 years with type 1 diabetes.

The CDR3 region is CASNRGNSPLHF. In nucleotides, the CDR3 is TGTGCCAGTAACAGGGGAAATTCACCCCTCCACTTT. The chain has TRBV7-9 and TRBJ1-6; 7 bases are shared with TRBD1. CDR1 is SEHNR, CDR2 FQNEAQ, per germline (reference sequence). This CDR3 is built from 12 residues. With 9 bases clipped from V and 7 bases from J, the junction kept 3 bases outside the gene matches.